This T cell receptor beta chain was identified during a study of identical twins. The CDR3 has 16 residues. V lost 5 bases and J lost 7; bases outside the gene matches: 11. Study outcomes and limitations: For out-of-frame beta sequences, excess twin sharing was weaker.

Every one of the donors was a healthy Caucasian. The table lists this clonotype with many counts. Its target is not known. TCRdb independently ran MiXCR on the 5' RACE reads; one entry per CDR3 protein. The table lists some 500,000 distinct CDR3 sequences, roughly 21% of them singletons. The same data also went into a second study, on T cells expressing NK-cell markers. That source notes: HCMV specificity of the expanded NKG2C+ T cell clones was not established.

The rearrangement joins TRBV12-3 or TRBV12-4 to TRBJ1-5; TRBD1 aligns across 10 bases. Material: CD4+ T cells sorted from blood. This clonotype was sampled from a woman younger than 35 in good health. The CDR3 region is CASSPRTGGGRQPQHF. In DNA form, the CDR3 reads TGTGCCAGCAGTCCAAGGACAGGGGGGGGAAGACAGCCCCAGCATTTT.